Below are 30 T cell receptor beta chains sequenced from a single sample in a study of T cells expressing NK-cell markers. Following a re-call of the 5' RACE reads, TCRdb has one entry per CDR3 protein and lacks DNA. This sample's table reports hundreds of thousands of distinct CDR3 sequences. The sample was blood T cells: a sorted CD56 or NKG2C T cell subset, CD4+ or CD8+ T cells, or bulk PBMC T cells (not recorded which). The source of these receptors is a man aged 18-75 years in good health.

The V gene is TRBV12-3 or TRBV12-4, the J gene TRBJ2-7; TCRdb names TRBD1, which stays unverified in the absence of DNA. CDR3 size: 13 residues. CDR3: CASLSRGSEGQYF.

This sequence joins TRBV27 and TRBJ1-2; TCRdb lists TRBD1, though no DNA is available to test this call. The CDR3 spans 13 residues. The germline V gene encodes CDR1 MNHEY and CDR2 SMNVEV (reference sequence). The CDR3 reads CASQGRVGYGYTF.

This sequence joins TRBV19 and TRBJ1-2; TCRdb proposes TRBD1, but this gene call is untestable without DNA. Germline V gene data show CDR1 as LNHDA and CDR2 as SQIVND (reference sequence). This CDR3 region has 13 residues. This CDR3 is CAIDARVNYGYTF.

The V call is TRBV7-9, the J call TRBJ1-2. Germline CDR1 is SEHNR and CDR2 is FQNEAQ (reference sequence). The CDR3 is 12 residues long. The CDR3 loop is CASSFQVEGYTF.

The V and J genes are TRBV7-6 and TRBJ1-2. From germline, CDR1 is SGHVS and CDR2 FNYEAQ. The CDR3 is 13 residues long. This CDR3 reads CASSVNRNYGYTF. Looking up the rest from reference TRBV7-6 and TRBJ1-2 gives the full variable domain: GAGVSQSPRYKVTKRGQDVALRCDPISGHVSLYWYRQALGQGPEFLTYFNYEAQQDKSGLPNDRFSAERPEGSISTLTIQRTEQRDSAMYRCASSVNRNYGYTFGSGTRLTVV.

The V and J genes are TRBV12-3 or TRBV12-4 and TRBJ2-7; the D call from TCRdb, TRBD2, cannot be confirmed without DNA. The CDR3 consists of 15 residues. CDR3 sequence reads: CASRDGRAASYEQYF.

V usage is TRBV6-2 or TRBV6-3 and J usage is TRBJ2-1; no DNA is available, so the TRBD1 call from TCRdb remains unchecked. This CDR3 is 16 amino acids long. In germline, CDR1 is MNHEY, CDR2 SVGEGT. The CDR3 loop is CASRQAGTGISNEQFF.

The chain is built from TRBV5-1 and TRBJ2-7; the D call from TCRdb, TRBD1, cannot be confirmed without DNA. The CDR3 contains 18 residues. Germline lookup yields CDR1 SGHRS and CDR2 YFSETQ. Here the CDR3 reads CASSRYRGQGYTSYEQYF.

The rearrangement links TRBV7-2 to TRBJ2-3; TCRdb proposes TRBD1, but this gene call is untestable without DNA. The CDR3 spans 12 residues. Germline CDR1 and CDR2: SGHTA and FQGNSA. This CDR3 reads CASSYDWGGQYF.

This chain connects TRBV6-2 or TRBV6-3 to TRBJ1-4; TCRdb outputs TRBD1, but without DNA this stays unchecked. CDR1 MNHEY and CDR2 SVGEGT come from the germline V gene. The CDR3 extends over 19 amino acids. The CDR3: CASSSPTGQGIATNEKLFF.

This chain connects TRBV4-1 to TRBJ1-2; absent DNA, TCRdb's TRBD1 call cannot be checked. CDR3 length: 16 residues. Germline V gene data show CDR1 as MGHRA and CDR2 as YSYEKL. The CDR3: CASSHARQGTSYGYTF.

The chain combines TRBV5-6 with TRBJ1-4; checking the TCRdb D call of TRBD1 is not possible without DNA. Germline values: CDR1 SGHDT, CDR2 YYEEEE. This CDR3 contains 15 residues. CDR3 protein: CASSPLGTTNEKLFF.

This chain connects TRBV6-5 to TRBJ2-7; TCRdb's D call, TRBD1, is unchecked because there is no DNA. The CDR3 has 14 residues. Germline assignment: CDR1 MNHEY and CDR2 SVGAGI. CDR3 in amino acids: CASSYSDSLREQYF.

The V and J genes are TRBV5-1 and TRBJ2-5; TCRdb's D gene call, TRBD1, goes unchecked for lack of DNA. The CDR3 runs to 14 residues. In germline, CDR1 is SGHRS, CDR2 YFSETQ. This chain's CDR3 is CASSAALGQETQYF.

The chain couples TRBV6-1 to TRBJ2-5; checking the TCRdb D call of TRBD1 is not possible without DNA. CDR1 and CDR2 (germline): MNHNS, SASEGT. CDR3 length: 17 residues. The CDR3 here is CASSDYFGTGGQETQYF.

The genes are TRBV20-1 and TRBJ2-7; with no DNA, the TCRdb D assignment of TRBD1 cannot be verified. CDR3 length: 15 residues. Germline CDR1 is DFQATT and CDR2 is SNEGSKA (reference sequence). The CDR3 region is CSARETAGASYEQYF.

The chain combines TRBV19 with TRBJ2-2; TCRdb names TRBD1, which stays unverified in the absence of DNA. In germline, CDR1 is LNHDA, CDR2 SQIVND (reference sequence). The CDR3 runs 15 residues. CDR3 loop: CASSSPGTGTGELFF.

The V call is TRBV11-2, the J call TRBJ2-3; TCRdb lists TRBD1, though no DNA is available to test this call. CDR1 and CDR2 from the germline V gene are SGHAT and FQNNGV. The CDR3 spans 13 residues. The CDR3 reads CASSPRGNIGQYF.

This rearrangement joins TRBV20-1 to TRBJ2-5. The CDR3 contains 15 residues. Looked up from germline, CDR1 is DFQATT and CDR2 is SNEGSKA (reference sequence). CDR3 protein: CSAHLSEIHDWAQYF.

The chain employs TRBV4-1 and TRBJ2-2; TCRdb's D call of TRBD1 is untestable without DNA. Germline values: CDR1 MGHRA, CDR2 YSYEKL. This CDR3 has 16 residues. CDR3 protein: CASSQEGTGGSGELFF.

V is TRBV29-1 and J is TRBJ2-7; TCRdb returns TRBD2, unconfirmable since there is no DNA. The CDR3 runs 14 residues. Germline values: CDR1 SQVTM, CDR2 ANQGSEA. CDR3 loop: CSAALSGGPYEQYF.

The rearrangement joins TRBV7-9 to TRBJ2-1; with no DNA, the TCRdb D assignment of TRBD1 cannot be verified. The CDR3 is made up of 15 amino acids. Germline V gene sequence: CDR1 SEHNR, CDR2 FQNEAQ (reference sequence). The CDR3 here is CASSTGTGLTNEQFF.

The V and J genes are TRBV16 and TRBJ1-4. The CDR3 is made up of 12 amino acids. In germline, CDR1 is KGHSY, CDR2 FQNENV. CDR3 region: CASSPSNEKLFF.

The chain employs TRBV18 and TRBJ1-1; the D call of TRBD1 rests on TCRdb alone, since no DNA is present to check it. Germline V gene data show CDR1 as KGHSH and CDR2 as LQKENI. The CDR3 contains 13 residues. CDR3 region: CASSQDRETEAFF.

The V call is TRBV2, the J call TRBJ2-3; TCRdb calls TRBD2, which cannot be checked without DNA. From germline, CDR1 is SNHLY and CDR2 FYNNEI. This CDR3 is 16 amino acids long. CDR3 sequence reads: CASSEGLAGGQNTQYF.

This rearrangement joins TRBV5-5 to TRBJ2-3; TCRdb lists TRBD1, though no DNA is available to test this call. The germline V gene encodes CDR1 SGHKS and CDR2 YYEKEE (reference sequence). This CDR3 is built from 14 residues. The CDR3 protein is CASSATGDTDTQYF.

The chain uses TRBV2 and TRBJ2-3; the D call of TRBD1 rests on TCRdb alone, since no DNA is present to check it. From germline, CDR1 is SNHLY and CDR2 FYNNEI. The CDR3 runs to 16 residues. CDR3 sequence reads: CASSRKGGLHGDTQYF.

This rearrangement joins TRBV5-1 to TRBJ1-4; without DNA, the TCRdb call of TRBD1 cannot be checked. The CDR3 spans 15 residues. CDR1 and CDR2 from the germline V gene are SGHRS and YFSETQ. CDR3 region: CASSLITGEGEKLFF.

V is TRBV5-6 and J is TRBJ2-2. CDR3 length: 12 residues. Germline V gives CDR1 SGHDT, CDR2 YYEEEE. The CDR3 sequence: CASSSSSGELFF. Drawing the rest from reference TRBV5-6 and TRBJ2-2, the complete variable domain is DAGVTQSPTHLIKTRGQQVTLRCSPKSGHDTVSWYQQALGQGPQFIFQYYEEEERQRGNFPDRFSGHQFPNYSSELNVNALLLGDSALYLCASSSSSGELFFGEGSRLTVL.

The J gene is TRBJ1-5, the V gene TRBV12-5; TCRdb indicates TRBD1, and absent DNA this call remains unverified. The V gene's germline CDR1 is LGHNT and CDR2 FRNRAP. The CDR3 consists of 17 residues. The CDR3 is CASGLPRGQGAGQPQHF.